The 20 T cell receptor beta chains in this list originate from one sample, sequenced in a study of blood T cell repertoires in COVID-19. The method was immunoSEQ multiplex PCR; TCRdb's version includes in-frame clones alone and lacks a portion of them. In the table there are 75,000 to 100,000 clones, about nine tenths of which are singletons. Sequencing was carried out using peripheral blood. The receptors come from an elderly woman with acute or convalescent COVID-19.

The table lists this clone with a count of one. The V and J genes are TRBV12-5 and TRBJ1-4, with TRBD1 matching over 7 bases. Trimming cost V 2 bases and J 1 base; bases outside gene matches: 4. The germline V gene has CDR1 LGHNT and CDR2 FRNRAP. The CDR3 spans 16 residues. CDR3 DNA sequence: TGTGCTAGTGGTTTGATGGGGGACAGAACTAATGAAAAACTGTTTTTT. Its protein is CASGLMGDRTNEKLFF.

J is TRBJ2-1 and V is TRBV15; 8 positions match TRBD1. With V trimmed by 0 bases and J by 6 bases, 7 bases remained unmatched. The V gene's germline CDR1 is LNHNV and CDR2 YYDKDF (reference sequence). The CDR3 spans 16 residues. The CDR3 bases are TGTGCCACCAGCAGAGATCGGGCAGGGGGCATCAATGAGCAGTTCTTC. It translates to CATSRDRAGGINEQFF.

The genes are TRBV23-1 and TRBJ2-3, with 9 bases identical to TRBD2. TRBV23-1 is recorded as an ORF, its role being uncertain. CDR3 length equals 14 residues. V was clipped by 10 bases and J by 1 base; unmatched bases: 6. The CDR3 reads CATWTSDRTDTQYF. The CDR3 nucleotides are TGCGCCACCTGGACTAGCGATCGCACAGATACGCAGTATTTT.

The chain recombines TRBV13 with TRBJ2-3; perhaps TRBD2 as D (5 bases). Germline CDR1 is PRHDT and CDR2 is FYEKMQ (reference sequence). This CDR3 is built from 14 residues. Trimming shortened V by 5 bases and J by 2 bases, and 11 bases separated the two germline ends. The CDR3 sequence: CASSRPEDTDTQYF. The DNA of the CDR3 is TGTGCCAGCAGCCGCCCGGAGGACACAGATACGCAGTATTTT.

This chain joins TRBV7-3 and TRBJ1-2; TRBD1 aligns across 10 bases. Germline V gene sequence: CDR1 SGHTA, CDR2 FQGTGA. V lost 4 bases and J lost 7; bases outside the gene matches: 3. The CDR3 extends over 13 amino acids. The CDR3 sequence: CASSSGQGSGYTF. CDR3 in DNA: TGTGCCAGCAGCTCGGGACAGGGGAGTGGCTACACCTTC.

The chain uses TRBV28 and TRBJ2-3, with 13 bases that match TRBD2. This CDR3 has 15 residues. Germline V lookup: CDR1 MDHEN, CDR2 SYDVKM. The trim removed 10 bases at V and 3 bases at J, leaving 7 bases unmatched. CDR3 nucleotide sequence: TGTGCCACCTCGATGGGACTAGCGGGAACAGATACGCAGTATTTT. Residues: CATSMGLAGTDTQYF.

The CDR3 region has the DNA TGTGCCAGCAGCTATTTACAGGGATCACGTGGCTACACCTTC. Protein sequence: CASSYLQGSRGYTF. V gene TRBV5-8 combines with J gene TRBJ1-2, with D possibly TRBD1 on 6 matching bases. This CDR3 has 14 amino acids. V was pared by 3 bases and J by 7 bases, with 16 bases between. Germline V CDR1 and CDR2: SGHTS, YDEGEE.

The gene calls are TRBV6-4 and TRBJ1-2, with 8 bases aligning to TRBD1. CDR3 size: 15 residues. After removal of 5 bases from V and 8 bases from J, the junction contained 13 bases not matched to a gene. The V gene's germline CDR1 is MRHNA and CDR2 SNTAGT. CDR3 residues: CASSFGQGPFNGYTF. The CDR3 DNA reads TGTGCCAGCAGTTTCGGACAGGGACCTTTCAACGGCTACACCTTC.

The chain joins TRBV27 to TRBJ1-2, with 7 bases lining up with TRBD1. Per germline, CDR1 MNHEY and CDR2 SMNVEV (reference sequence). The CDR3 totals 16 residues. J lost 4 bases, V lost 7 bases, and 15 bases had no gene match. The CDR3 nucleotides read TGTGCCAGCAAGTTAGCCATAGGGGGCTCTGGCTATGGCTACACCTTC. As protein: CASKLAIGGSGYGYTF.

This clone occurred once. The chain uses TRBV19 and TRBJ1-1; 12 bases fit TRBD1. Germline V gene lookup returns CDR1 LNHDA and CDR2 SQIVND (reference sequence). After removal of 6 bases from V and 8 bases from J, the junction contained 4 bases not matched to a gene. This CDR3 comprises 13 residues. The CDR3 bases are TGTGCCAGTAGCCCGGGACAGGGGGCCGAAGCTTTCTTT. Its protein product is CASSPGQGAEAFF.

The chain uses TRBV29-1 and TRBJ2-3; possible D gene TRBD2, 5 bases. Trimming took off 4 bases at V and 1 base at J, with 9 bases between the two ends. The length of the CDR3 is 13 residues. The germline CDR1 and CDR2 sequences are SQVTM and ANQGSEA. Here the CDR3 DNA reads TGCAGCGTTGCACTAGTCGGCACAGATACGCAGTATTTT. The encoded protein is CSVALVGTDTQYF.

This chain joins TRBV5-6 and TRBJ1-2; possibly TRBD1 for D (6 bases). The CDR3 has 15 amino acids. Germline values: CDR1 SGHDT, CDR2 YYEEEE. Between the trimmed V and J ends, which lost 4 bases and 5 bases, there was a span of 18 bases. The CDR3 bases are TGTGCCAGCAGCGCCGTGGGGGGGCTAGAGTATGGCTACACCTTC. Its translation: CASSAVGGLEYGYTF.

The genes are TRBV28 and TRBJ2-5, with D possibly TRBD1 on 7 matching bases. The CDR3 runs 16 residues. V lost 6 bases to trimming and J lost 1 base, with 18 bases between them. Germline V gene data show CDR1 as MDHEN and CDR2 as SYDVKM. This chain's CDR3 is CASSAIQGGLQETQYF. CDR3 sequence (DNA): TGTGCCAGCAGCGCGATTCAGGGGGGCCTCCAAGAGACCCAGTACTTC. Complete variable domain (other parts from reference TRBV28 and TRBJ2-5): DVKVTQSSRYLVKRTGEKVFLECVQDMDHENMFWYRQDPGLGLRLIYFSYDVKMKEKGDIPEGYSVSREKKERFSLILESASTNQTSMYLCASSAIQGGLQETQYFGPGTRLLVL.

The V call is TRBV27, the J call TRBJ1-6, with 11 bases identical to TRBD1. V lost 2 bases to trimming and J lost 7 bases; unmatched junction nucleotides: 7. This CDR3 is built from 17 residues. Germline values: CDR1 MNHEY, CDR2 SMNVEV (reference sequence). As DNA, the CDR3 is TGTGCCAGCAGTTTAGGGACTTGGGACAGGGGGAATTCACCCCTCCACTTT. Translating gives CASSLGTWDRGNSPLHF.

The chain couples TRBV27 to TRBJ2-7; possibly TRBD2 for D (6 bases). V lost 0 bases and J 2 bases, leaving 11 bases between the germline ends. Per germline, CDR1 MNHEY and CDR2 SMNVEV (reference sequence). There are 15 residues in the CDR3. The CDR3 coding sequence is TGTGCCAGCAGTTTATCGCGGGGTTCCGCCTACGAGCAGTACTTC. Translated, it gives CASSLSRGSAYEQYF.

The chain combines TRBV19 with TRBJ2-7, with 7 bases identical to TRBD1. The CDR3 totals 18 residues. Trimming at V came to 2 bases and at J to 2 bases, leaving 15 bases not matched to a gene. Per germline, CDR1 LNHDA and CDR2 SQIVND (reference sequence). The chain's CDR3 is CASSIKGAQTALTYEQYF. CDR3 DNA sequence: TGTGCCAGTAGTATAAAGGGGGCGCAGACCGCTCTGACCTACGAGCAGTACTTC.

A single count supports this clone. The V call is TRBV6-5, the J call TRBJ2-7; maybe TRBD2 (6 bases). The CDR3 length is 15 residues. V was cut by 5 bases and J by 4 bases, with 18 bases left in between. CDR1 MNHEY and CDR2 SVGAGI come from the germline V gene. CDR3 coding DNA: TGTGCCAGCAGTAAAATAGACGGAGGGAATTACGAGCAGTACTTC. Its translation: CASSKIDGGNYEQYF.

The rearrangement links TRBV11-2 to TRBJ2-7, with TRBD2 matching 12 bases. J gave up 4 bases and V 4 bases, and 5 bases lay outside the gene matches. Per germline, CDR1 SGHAT and CDR2 FQNNGV. The CDR3 sequence is 15 residues long. CDR3 sequence (DNA): TGTGCCAGCAGCTCACGACTAGCGGGAGAGTACGAGCAGTACTTC. Amino acid sequence: CASSSRLAGEYEQYF.

The rearrangement uses TRBV9 and TRBJ1-2, with TRBD1 matching over 7 bases. V was clipped by 4 bases and J by 6 bases; unmatched bases: 12. The CDR3 extends over 15 amino acids. CDR1 SGDLS and CDR2 YYNGEE come from the germline V gene. The CDR3 region is CASSSGQPRLDGYTF. CDR3 bases: TGTGCCAGCAGCTCGGGACAGCCTCGGTTGGATGGCTACACCTTC.

This clone is a singleton in its sample. The rearrangement uses TRBV10-3 and TRBJ1-3, with 7 bases lining up with TRBD1. The length of the CDR3 is 13 residues. Germline V gives CDR1 ENHRY, CDR2 SYGVKD. After removal of 7 bases from V and 2 bases from J, the junction contained 2 bases not matched to a gene. The CDR3 here is CAIKGATGNTIYF. For the CDR3, the DNA is TGTGCCATCAAGGGGGCGACTGGAAACACCATATATTTT.